The next 14 T cell receptor beta chains were all read from a single sample in a study of regulatory T cells in long-lasting Graves disease. This sample's time point: newly diagnosed GD, antithyroid drugs for less than 3 months. RNA from PBMCs was the source of the TCR library. Assembly of TCR beta libraries relied on iRepertoire HTBI primers together with Arm-PCR of CDR3 regions. From the multiplex PCR reads, TCRdb called clonotypes with MiXCR, one entry per CDR3 protein. Of about 420,000 distinct CDR3 sequences in the sample, roughly 17% were seen once. The sample was also reused in another study, on T cells in Graves' hyperthyroidism and ophthalmopathy.

Sample: peripheral blood mononuclear cells (PBMCs), taken at new diagnosis, from a patient treated with antithyroid drugs. These TCRs come from a young woman with Graves disease.

This clonotype occurred many times. The chain employs TRBV3-1 and TRBJ2-7; 12 bases are shared with TRBD2. The germline V gene encodes CDR1 LGHDT and CDR2 YNNKEL (reference sequence). V was clipped by 1 base and J by 2 bases; unmatched bases: 6. The CDR3 sequence is 17 residues long. The CDR3 loop is CASSQGQGLAGPYEQYF. DNA of the CDR3: TGTGCCAGCAGCCAAGGCCAAGGACTAGCGGGACCCTACGAGCAGTACTTC.

The genes are TRBV6-1 and TRBJ2-7, with 10 bases identical to TRBD1. Germline values: CDR1 MNHNS, CDR2 SASEGT. CDR3 size: 15 residues. V was pared by 7 bases and J by 5 bases, with 11 bases of the junction left unmatched. CDR3 coding DNA: TGTGCCAGCAAATCCTTGGACAGGGGGATTAACGAGCAGTACTTC. Amino acid sequence: CASKSLDRGINEQYF.

This clonotype has ten or more counts. The V and J genes are TRBV29-1 and TRBJ2-1, with 13 bases fitting TRBD2. CDR1 is SQVTM, CDR2 ANQGSEA, per germline. J lost 0 bases, V lost 5 bases, and 4 bases had no gene match. This CDR3 has 16 residues. CDR3 in DNA: TGCAGCGTTCAGGGACTAGCGGGACGCTCCTACAATGAGCAGTTCTTC. This gives the protein CSVQGLAGRSYNEQFF.

This clonotype has a count of ten or more. V is TRBV3-1 and J is TRBJ2-7; 9 bases line up with TRBD1. The trim removed 4 bases at V and 6 bases at J, leaving 10 bases unmatched. Germline V gene lookup returns CDR1 LGHDT and CDR2 YNNKEL (reference sequence). The CDR3 spans 15 residues. The CDR3 region has the DNA TGTGCCAGCAGCCTCCGAGGGACAGGGCACTCCGAGCAGTACTTC. It yields the protein CASSLRGTGHSEQYF.

This clonotype was recorded at least ten times. This chain connects TRBV30 to TRBJ1-2, with a tentative D call TRBD1 (6 bases). The CDR3 sequence is 11 residues long. Between the trimmed V and J ends, which lost 8 bases and 5 bases, there was a span of 12 bases. In germline, CDR1 is GTSNPN, CDR2 SVGIG (reference sequence). As DNA, the CDR3 is TGTGCCCGAAATACAGGGTATGGCTACACCTTC. Its translation: CARNTGYGYTF.

This clonotype was observed a handful of times. V and J are TRBV27 and TRBJ2-7, with 10 positions matching TRBD2. With 8 bases clipped from V and 2 bases from J, the junction kept 9 bases outside the gene matches. Per the germline V gene, CDR1 is MNHEY and CDR2 is SMNVEV (reference sequence). The length of the CDR3 is 15 residues. The CDR3 DNA sequence: TGTGCCAGCGGGGTGGGACTAGCGTCTGCCTACGAGCAGTACTTC. As protein: CASGVGLASAYEQYF.

The chain uses TRBV5-5 and TRBJ1-3; 9 bases map to TRBD1. The CDR3 spans 16 residues. Germline trimming cut 3 bases from V and 4 bases from J; bases unmatched to any gene: 8. Germline V gives CDR1 SGHKS, CDR2 YYEKEE (reference sequence). The CDR3 reads CASSWTGDAFGNTIYF. The DNA for the CDR3 is TGTGCCAGCAGCTGGACAGGGGACGCGTTCGGAAACACCATATATTTT. The whole variable domain, remainder taken from reference TRBV5-5 and TRBJ1-3, is DAGVTQSPTHLIKTRGQQVTLRCSPISGHKSVSWYQQVLGQGPQFIFQYYEKEERGRGNFPDRFSARQFPNYSSELNVNALLLGDSALYLCASSWTGDAFGNTIYFGEGSWLTVV.

This clonotype was counted a few times. This sequence joins TRBV30 and TRBJ1-1; D unresolved. V lost 4 bases and J 4 bases, leaving 16 bases between the germline ends. From germline, CDR1 is GTSNPN and CDR2 SVGIG (reference sequence). This CDR3 is built from 14 residues. The CDR3 coding sequence is TGTGCCTGGAACTCCGCCGGCTGGCTCACTGAAGCTTTCTTT. Translation gives CAWNSAGWLTEAFF.

This chain links TRBV29-1 with TRBJ2-7; TRBD2 aligns across 14 bases. J lost 2 bases, V lost 4 bases, and 1 base had no gene match. The CDR3 length is 14 residues. Germline V CDR1 and CDR2: SQVTM, ANQGSEA. CDR3 DNA: TGCAGCGTTGGACTAGCGGGAGGGCCCTACGAGCAGTACTTC. Its protein product is CSVGLAGGPYEQYF.

This clonotype was counted many times. V is TRBV12-3 or TRBV12-4 and J is TRBJ1-5, with unresolved D. V was clipped by 7 bases and J by 1 base, with 17 bases between them. This CDR3 is built from 16 residues. The CDR3 coding sequence is TGTGCCAGCACAGCAAGGGCCGATTCAAGCAATCAGCCCCAGCATTTT. This codes for CASTARADSSNQPQHF.

The rearrangement uses TRBV19 and TRBJ2-2; D is perhaps TRBD1 or TRBD2 (6 bases each). Germline V gene sequence: CDR1 LNHDA, CDR2 SQIVND (reference sequence). The CDR3 has 16 amino acids. The V gene lost 3 bases and the J gene lost 7 bases, with 18 bases spanning the gap. The CDR3 DNA reads as TGTGCCAGTAGTATCTTCGGGGGCGGAGAGGTCGGGGAGCTGTTTTTT. It encodes CASSIFGGGEVGELFF. Combining the CDR3 with reference TRBV19 and TRBJ2-2 gives the whole variable domain DGGITQSPKYLFRKEGQNVTLSCEQNLNHDAMYWYRQDPGQGLRLIYYSQIVNDFQKGDIAEGYSVSREKKESFPLTVTSAQKNPTAFYLCASSIFGGGEVGELFFGEGSRLTVL.

This clonotype was seen only a few times. The chain has TRBV6-4 and TRBJ2-2; D not certain. Germline CDR1 is MRHNA and CDR2 is SNTAGT. This CDR3 contains 13 residues. Trimming shortened V by 0 bases and J by 4 bases, and 3 bases separated the two germline ends. DNA of the CDR3: TGTGCCAGCAGTGACTCGCCCACCGGGGAGCTGTTTTTT. Amino acid sequence: CASSDSPTGELFF.

The chain couples TRBV24-1 to TRBJ1-5; D might be TRBD1 (6 bases). The CDR3 has 16 amino acids. Deletions cut 2 bases from V and 2 bases from J, with 12 bases between. Per the germline V gene, CDR1 is KGHDR and CDR2 is SFDVKD. The CDR3 region is CATSDSGEGGNQPQHF. CDR3 nucleotide sequence: TGTGCCACCAGTGATTCAGGGGAGGGGGGCAATCAGCCCCAGCATTTT.

In the case of this clonotype: A read error is possible here, since a much larger clone lies one base away. The V and J genes are TRBV12-3 or TRBV12-4 and TRBJ2-3; no clear D gene. This CDR3 region has 15 residues. V lost 3 bases and J 10 bases, leaving 20 bases between the germline ends. Written as DNA, the CDR3 is TGTGCCAGCAGTTTTTTCAGTGGCGGAGTGGATGCGCAGTATTTT. Amino acid sequence: CASSFFSGGVDAQYF.